Below, 6 T cell receptor beta chains from the same sample are listed, as sequenced in a study of blood T cell repertoires in COVID-19 (TCRdb year 2020). The receptor library was made with the immunoSEQ multiplex PCR assay. The table was pulled from immuneACCESS by TCRdb, which kept in-frame rearrangements only. Such tables lose some clones; where checked, under half of the loss comes from unresolved V genes, and the rest has no known cause. Here the sample has about 110,000 clones; 85% occur a single time. The leading ten clones occupy about 13% of the sample. The source material was peripheral blood. The source of these receptors is a human donor in a cohort sampled during active COVID-19.

V is TRBV11-3 and J is TRBJ2-3; a possible D gene is TRBD1 (5 bases). Germline CDR1 reads SGHNT; CDR2 reads YENEEA. V dropped 3 bases and J dropped 0 bases, with 10 bases sitting between them. This CDR3 comprises 15 residues. In DNA form, the CDR3 reads TGTGCCAGCAGCTTGGGCTCAGGGAGCACAGATACGCAGTATTTT. Translated, it gives CASSLGSGSTDTQYF.

The chain joins TRBV2 to TRBJ2-1; D might be TRBD2 (6 bases). Trimming took off 7 bases at V and 5 bases at J, with 18 bases between the two ends. CDR1 is SNHLY and CDR2 is FYNNEI in the germline V gene. This CDR3 is 15 amino acids long. The CDR3 region is CASTILASKDNEQFF. CDR3 DNA: TGTGCCAGCACCATACTAGCAAGCAAGGACAATGAGCAGTTCTTC.

The rearrangement links TRBV9 to TRBJ1-6; 7 bases are a match to TRBD1. V shed 2 bases and J 7 bases; nucleotides not matched to a gene: 9. This CDR3 is 16 amino acids long. Looked up from germline, CDR1 is SGDLS and CDR2 is YYNGEE. The CDR3 sequence: CASSVGVQGDNSPLHF. The CDR3 DNA is TGTGCCAGCAGCGTGGGGGTCCAGGGGGACAATTCACCCCTCCACTTT.

CDR3 coding DNA: TGTGCCACCAGCAGAGGGACTGGGCTAATGGACGAGCAGTACTTC. Protein product: CATSRGTGLMDEQYF. The chain carries TRBV15 and TRBJ2-7; D might be TRBD2 (5 bases). CDR1 LNHNV and CDR2 YYDKDF come from the germline V gene (reference sequence). The V gene lost 1 base and the J gene lost 5 bases, with 15 bases spanning the gap. This CDR3 spans 15 amino acids. The full variable domain, with the rest looked up from reference TRBV15 and TRBJ2-7, is DAMVIQNPRYQVTQFGKPVTLSCSQTLNHNVMYWYQQKSSQAPKLLFHYYDKDFNNEADTPDNFQSRRPNTSFCFLDIRSPGLGDTAMYLCATSRGTGLMDEQYFGPGTRLTVT.

The chain carries TRBV12-3 or TRBV12-4 and TRBJ2-2; possibly TRBD2 for D (6 bases). This CDR3 is 13 amino acids long. Trimming cost V 6 bases and J 5 bases, with 10 bases left between them. CDR3 DNA sequence: TGTGCCAGCAGAACGGGGACTACCGGGGAGCTGTTTTTT. This gives the protein CASRTGTTGELFF.

This rearrangement joins TRBV6-5 to TRBJ1-5; possible D gene TRBD1, 5 bases. The germline V gene encodes CDR1 MNHEY and CDR2 SVGAGI. Trimming removed 0 bases from V and 2 bases from J, with 11 bases in between. This CDR3 is built from 16 residues. CDR3 sequence: CASSYSGWGGNQPQHF. CDR3 DNA: TGTGCCAGCAGTTACTCGGGGTGGGGGGGCAATCAGCCCCAGCATTTT.